The present T cell receptor (beta chain) was sequenced within a study of blood T cell repertoires in COVID-19 (dated by TCRdb to the early 2020s). For context, the study as a whole: Samples covering the acute and convalescent phases of COVID-19 were provided by collaborators in the United States, Italy and Spain. Samples came from the ongoing ImmuneRACE study (first 160 participants) plus 1,254 subjects from 6 global collaborators. A freely available public database, intended as a resource for researchers studying the immune response to SARS-CoV-2, is where the repertoires were released. Nearly every sample came with metadata listing a de-identified subject ID, COVID-19 status, age in years and sex. The prospective study material was composed of cDNA or gDNA derived from T cells, B-cell-depleted T cells, or PBMCs. HLA class I and class II types, where available, came from metadata supplied by the sample provider rather than from assay-based typing. Deeply sampled blood TCRbeta repertoires from subjects exposed to, actively infected with, or recovered from COVID-19 were included in the dataset. Broad study findings and their caveats: How much clinical and demographic metadata was included differed by source and by participant, and the metadata was provided uncurated.

The immunoSEQ Assay, a bias-controlled multiplex PCR, was used to amplify TCRbeta CDR3 regions from genomic DNA. On the study's bioinformatics: The number of nucleated cells in each sample was estimated from the amplification of reference gene primers within the assay. To quantify the absolute abundance of each unique TCRbeta CDR3 rearrangement, sequence reads were collapsed and filtered. For each sample, productive Simpson clonality was calculated as the square root of Simpson's diversity index over productive rearrangements. The source is immuneACCESS, and TCRdb retained only in-frame sequences with V and J called. Part of the clones is not carried over; for the studies checked, unresolved V genes explain less than half of this, and the remainder is unexplained. The V and J calls and clone size come from that table; D and trimming were worked out from the DNA. The sample contains about 250,000 clones, 89% of them found a single time. About 4.5% of the sample goes to the ten largest clones.

In regard to this clone: Its antigen is not yet known. No qualities accompany the bases; no much larger clone lies one base away.

A second Seattle source provided samples from volunteer blood donors who had recovered from COVID-19. Collaborating institutions collected whole blood in K2EDTA tubes following their own protocols. For TCRbeta analysis, collaborators shipped samples in one of three forms: frozen whole blood, isolated PBMCs, or DNA extracted from either of those sample types. Its CDR3 holds 15 amino acids, cysteine through phenylalanine. The kept DNA is CDR3 alone, 45 bases in frame from the first base. Ends trimmed: V by 3 bases, J by 4 bases; bases unmatched to a gene: 8. The germline V gene (reference sequence) supplies CDR1 SEHNR and CDR2 FQNEAQ.

The receptor chain draws on TRBV7-9 and TRBJ2-7; TRBD1 aligns with 8 central bases. This clonotype originated in a woman aged 40 to 55 who had recovered from COVID-19. Input material: peripheral blood. The DNA sequence follows: TGTGCCAGCAGCTTTCCGCAGGGGGCTGGGTACGAGCAGTACTTC. Its coded protein is CASSFPQGAGYEQYF.